The present T cell receptor beta chain was sequenced within a study of T cells after yellow fever vaccination. As regards this clonotype: Its antigen is unknown.

This CDR3 comprises 12 residues. V gave up 2 bases and J gave up 5 bases, with 9 bases separating them. CDR1 and CDR2 (germline): GTSNPN, SVGIG (reference sequence). A single record per CDR3 protein comes from TCRdb applying MiXCR to the 5' RACE reads. The sample includes under 550,000 distinct CDR3 sequences, 21% of them seen just once. Whole-study results and caveats: Among all clonotypes, a small share was observed in both CD4 and CD8 compartments. Subsequent booster samples again held most clones from primary vaccination (less than 98% CD4, over 80% CD8). Abundant clonotypes from the bulk population could contaminate FACS-sorted repertoires.

This rearrangement joins TRBV30 to TRBJ2-5; D may be TRBD1 (6 bases). Sequencing was performed on PBMCs, taken approximately 22 days after the first yellow fever vaccination. This clonotype was sampled from a man aged 18 to 30 who received the YFV17D yellow fever vaccine. The CDR3 DNA reads as TGTGCCTGGAGTACAGGGTCGGAGACCCAGTACTTC. Protein product: CAWSTGSETQYF.